The 10 T cell receptor beta chains listed next were all sequenced from one sample in a study of shared clonotypes between healthy human individuals. CD45RO negativity and positive selection for CCR7 defined naive CD8 cells, a population that excluded terminally differentiated effector memory CD45RA+ cells. Method: immunoSEQ multiplex PCR; TCRdb's copy keeps in-frame clones and lacks some. The repertoire includes nearly 600,000 clones, roughly 96% of them detected once, and 0.09% to 0.13% sits in the top ten. The sample comprised naive CD8+ T cells sorted from blood. These receptors were obtained from a woman under 40 in good health.

V gene TRBV21-1 combines with J gene TRBJ2-7; TRBD2, the D gene given by the table, was not confirmed from the DNA. TRBV21-1 is a documented pseudogene. CDR3 length equals 14 residues. The CDR3 DNA follows: TGTGCCAGCAGCAAAGTAGCGGAGCAGTACGAGCAGTACTTC. It encodes CASSKVAEQYEQYF.

The V and J genes are TRBV28 and TRBJ2-3; 13 nucleotides match TRBD2. CDR3 length: 20 residues. V trimming: 4 bases; J trimming: 2 bases; junction bases outside the gene matches: 15. Germline-derived CDR1 and CDR2 are MDHEN and SYDVKM. CDR3 residues: CASSSHGLAGEGAPTDTQYF. The DNA of the CDR3 is TGTGCCAGCAGTTCCCACGGACTAGCGGGAGAAGGGGCCCCCACAGATACGCAGTATTTT.

V usage is TRBV28 and J usage is TRBJ2-5, with D maybe TRBD1 (6 bases). Germline CDR1 reads MDHEN; CDR2 reads SYDVKM. V shed 4 bases and J shed 13 bases, with 19 bases lying between them. CDR3 size: 13 residues. This CDR3 is CASSSYGQQEGYF. As DNA, the CDR3 is TGTGCCAGCAGTTCTTACGGACAGCAAGAGGGGTACTTC. Full variable domain (remainder filled in from reference TRBV28 and TRBJ2-5): DVKVTQSSRYLVKRTGEKVFLECVQDMDHENMFWYRQDPGLGLRLIYFSYDVKMKEKGDIPEGYSVSREKKERFSLILESASTNQTSMYLCASSSYGQQEGYFGPGTRLLVL.

The chain employs TRBV7-8 and TRBJ2-3; TRBD1 agrees at 8 bases. The CDR3 is made up of 16 amino acids. V was pared by 5 bases and J by 0 bases, with 7 bases of the junction left unmatched. Germline lookup yields CDR1 SGHVS and CDR2 FQNEAQ. CDR3 bases: TGTGCCAGCAGCCTGAGACAGGGGCCTAGCACAGATACGCAGTATTTT. This encodes CASSLRQGPSTDTQYF.

V and J are TRBV15 and TRBJ2-5, with D maybe TRBD2 (6 bases). The CDR3 has 15 residues. The V end lost 0 bases, the J end lost 5 bases, and 13 bases lay between the germline ends. Looked up from germline, CDR1 is LNHNV and CDR2 is YYDKDF (reference sequence). CDR3 DNA sequence: TGTGCCACCAGCAGAGATTGGTCTAGCGCGGAGACCCAGTACTTC. Protein product: CATSRDWSSAETQYF.

DNA for the CDR3: TGTGCCAGCAGCTTCGGACTGAGCTACGAGCAGTACTTC. Its protein is CASSFGLSYEQYF. J is TRBJ2-7 and V is TRBV7-8; the D gene is possibly TRBD2 (5 bases). CDR1 is SGHVS, CDR2 FQNEAQ, per germline. Trimming cost V 3 bases and J 3 bases, with 9 bases left between them. The CDR3 has 13 residues.

V and J are TRBV29-1 and TRBJ2-5; 8 nucleotides match TRBD1. The CDR3 totals 14 residues. CDR1 is SQVTM and CDR2 is ANQGSEA in the germline V gene. J lost 2 bases, V lost 6 bases, and 8 bases had no gene match. The CDR3 coding sequence is TGCAGCGTCGACCCGACAGGGGCGCAAGAGACCCAGTACTTC. This codes for CSVDPTGAQETQYF.

The rearrangement links TRBV7-9 to TRBJ2-2; TRBD2 aligns across 16 bases. With 4 bases clipped from V and 7 bases from J, the junction kept 12 bases outside the gene matches. Germline assignment: CDR1 SEHNR and CDR2 FQNEAQ (reference sequence). The CDR3 spans 19 residues. CDR3 bases: TGTGCCAGCAGCTCGAGCGGGACTAGCGGGAGGGCCCTCAGCGGGGAGCTGTTTTTT. Encoded protein: CASSSSGTSGRALSGELFF.

The J gene is TRBJ2-1, the V gene TRBV6-5; 14 positions agree with TRBD2. The CDR3 spans 14 residues. CDR1 is MNHEY, CDR2 SVGAGI, per germline. The junction had 0 bases not matched to a gene; V was cut back by 2 bases and J by 9 bases. The CDR3, as DNA: TGTGCCAGCAGTTACGGACTAGCGGGAGGTGAGCAGTTCTTC. It yields the protein CASSYGLAGGEQFF.

This chain links TRBV9 with TRBJ2-1; D not resolved. The CDR3 runs to 13 residues. Germline-derived CDR1 and CDR2 are SGDLS and YYNGEE. Trimming shortened V by 5 bases and J by 9 bases, and 15 bases separated the two germline ends. In nucleotides, the CDR3 is TGTGCCAGCAGTCCCCCCTCAGTCAGTGAGCAGTTCTTC. Translation: CASSPPSVSEQFF.